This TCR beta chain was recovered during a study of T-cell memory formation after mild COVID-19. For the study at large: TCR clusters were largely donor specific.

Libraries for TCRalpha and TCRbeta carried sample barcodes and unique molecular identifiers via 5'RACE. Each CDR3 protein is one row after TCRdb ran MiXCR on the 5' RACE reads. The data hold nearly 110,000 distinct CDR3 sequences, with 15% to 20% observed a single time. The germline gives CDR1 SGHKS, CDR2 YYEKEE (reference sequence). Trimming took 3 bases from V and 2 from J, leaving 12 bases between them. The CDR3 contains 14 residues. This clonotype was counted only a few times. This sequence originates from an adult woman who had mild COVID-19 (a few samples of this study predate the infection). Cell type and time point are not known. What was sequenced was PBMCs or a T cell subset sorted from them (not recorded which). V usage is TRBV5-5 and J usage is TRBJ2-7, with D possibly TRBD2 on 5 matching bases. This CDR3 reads CASSWVAGTYEQYF. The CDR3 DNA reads TGTGCCAGCAGCTGGGTAGCCGGGACCTACGAGCAGTACTTC.